The sequence of this T cell receptor beta chain was determined in a study of T cell repertoires in cytomegalovirus infection (dated by TCRdb to between 2019 and 2020). About the study as a whole: Donor HLA type was relevant to the analysis, because carriage of CMV infection together with the matching HLA type was indicated by public TCR beta signatures. Findings and caveats that apply to the study as a whole: In the ex vivo response, HLA-C-restricted CMV-specific TCR beta clonotypes were dominant, and in two of eight donors the single most frequent clonotype came from this HLA-C-restricted group. Cumulative frequency of public TCR beta family members discriminated carriers of CMV infection plus the relevant HLA type in this cohort and an independent roughly 330-donor cohort.

Notes on this clonotype: Its binding antigen is unknown. No base quality values were provided; no much bigger clone lies one nucleotide off.

The CDR3, from cysteine to phenylalanine, totals 12 residues. The CDR3 DNA has 36 bases and is translated from base 1. The germline V gene sets CDR1 to MDHEN and CDR2 to SYDVKM. V drops 1 base and J drops 11 bases, leaving 10 bases in between. Sequencing was performed on an Illumina HiSeq 1500. The public reads were reprocessed in TCRdb via fastp at Q25 and MiXCR, keeping in-frame beta chains. One record per CDR3 amino acid sequence lists the most common genes and DNA. The sample table lists about 260,000 distinct CDR3 sequences, roughly 13% of them with a count of one. The ten largest clones represent about 8.7% of the sample.

Recombination joined TRBV28 with TRBJ2-3; D gene: possibly TRBD2, on 5 matching bases. This clonotype was obtained from a human donor in good health (CMV status not recorded). Some clones in this sample may be carry-over from other donors' samples. Sequenced material: PBMCs. The CDR3 loop reads CASSLFSGMQYF. In nucleotides, the sequence is TGTGCCAGCAGTTTATTTTCGGGGATGCAGTATTTT. Reference TRBV28 and TRBJ2-3 genes cover what lies past the CDR3, so the full variable domain is DVKVTQSSRYLVKRTGEKVFLECVQDMDHENMFWYRQDPGLGLRLIYFSYDVKMKEKGDIPEGYSVSREKKERFSLILESASTNQTSMYLCASSLFSGMQYFGPGTRLTVL.